This T cell receptor beta chain was retrieved from a study of CD8+ T cells in alopecia areata. The wider study: A 6-month period off drug followed tofacitinib, which lasted 6 to 18 months. Findings and caveats of the study: The study found higher clonality in lesional than normal scalp, especially in alopecia totalis/universalis. Many expanded lesional clones persisted in scalp and blood during tofacitinib treatment. In scalp samples, resident alphabeta T cells of normal skin are also sequenced.

This clone was observed a few times. The antigen remains undetermined. Treatment indicated: oral pan-JAK inhibitor, 5-10 mg twice daily. Reverse transcription of extracted RNA yielded cDNA, which provided the sequencing template. Only in-frame clones appear in the TCRdb table, and some are missing; sequencing was by immunoSEQ multiplex PCR. The profile shows about 92,000 clones, around 47% of them singletons. The sequence was obtained from a human donor with alopecia areata. This specimen consisted of CD8+ T cells sorted from blood, obtained at week 24, from a patient treated with tofacitinib.

The CDR3 DNA reads as TGTGCCAGCAGCTTAGGCCTCCAGACCCAGTACTTC. As protein: CASSLGLQTQYF. The rearrangement joins TRBV13 to TRBJ2-5; D is ambiguous. This CDR3 is 12 amino acids long. The V gene's germline CDR1 is PRHDT and CDR2 FYEKMQ (reference sequence). V was cut by 0 bases and J by 6 bases, with 5 bases left in between. Looking up the rest from reference TRBV13 and TRBJ2-5 gives the full variable domain: AAGVIQSPRHLIKEKRETATLKCYPIPRHDTVYWYQQGPGQDPQFLISFYEKMQSDKGSIPDRFSAQQFSDYHSELNMSSLELGDSALYFCASSLGLQTQYFGPGTRLLVL.